This TCR beta chain was sequenced in a study of blood T cell repertoires in COVID-19. CDR3 length equals 16 residues. Germline V gene lookup returns CDR1 SGHVS and CDR2 FQNEAQ. Trimming removed 0 bases from V and 4 bases from J; junction bases left unmatched: 6. Profiled with immunoSEQ multiplex PCR; TCRdb holds only in-frame clones, not every one. The data show 270,000 or so clones, with approximately 83% seen just once and 8.5% to 9.5% held by the top ten. The receptor comes from a woman aged 45-60 years who had recovered from COVID-19. This chain links TRBV7-8 with TRBJ1-3; 7 bases line up with TRBD1. Input material: peripheral blood. CDR3 DNA sequence: TGTGCCAGCAGCTTAGCGCAGACAGGGCCGGGAAACACCATATATTTT. Translated, it gives CASSLAQTGPGNTIYF.